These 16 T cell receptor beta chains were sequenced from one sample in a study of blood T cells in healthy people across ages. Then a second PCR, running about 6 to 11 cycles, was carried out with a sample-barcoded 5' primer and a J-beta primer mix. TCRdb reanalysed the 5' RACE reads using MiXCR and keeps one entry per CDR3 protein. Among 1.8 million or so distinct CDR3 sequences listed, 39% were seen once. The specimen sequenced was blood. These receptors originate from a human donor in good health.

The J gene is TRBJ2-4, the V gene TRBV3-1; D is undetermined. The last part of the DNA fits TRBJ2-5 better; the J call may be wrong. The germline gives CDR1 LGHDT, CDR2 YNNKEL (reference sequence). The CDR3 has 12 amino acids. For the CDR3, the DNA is TGTGCCAGCAGCCAAGAGACGGAGACCCAGTACTTC. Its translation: CASSQETETQYF.

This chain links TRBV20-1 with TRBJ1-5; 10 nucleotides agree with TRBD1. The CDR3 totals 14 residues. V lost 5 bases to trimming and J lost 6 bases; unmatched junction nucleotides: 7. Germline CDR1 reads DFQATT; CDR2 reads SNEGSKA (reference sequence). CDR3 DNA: TGCAGTGCTGGCCGGGACAGGGGCGGTCAGCCCCAGCATTTT. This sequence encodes CSAGRDRGGQPQHF.

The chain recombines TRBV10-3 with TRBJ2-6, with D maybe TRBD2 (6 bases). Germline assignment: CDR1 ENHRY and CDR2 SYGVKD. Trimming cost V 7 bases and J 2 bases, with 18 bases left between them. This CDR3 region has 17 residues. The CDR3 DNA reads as TGTGCCATCAACCCAGAACTAGCCACTCCTGGGGCCAACGTCCTGACTTTC. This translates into CAINPELATPGANVLTF.

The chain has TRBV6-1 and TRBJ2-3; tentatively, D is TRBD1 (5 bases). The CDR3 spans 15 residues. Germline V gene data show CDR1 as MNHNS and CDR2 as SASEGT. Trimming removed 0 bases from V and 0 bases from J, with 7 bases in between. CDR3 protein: CASSEARGSTDTQYF. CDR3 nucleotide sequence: TGTGCCAGCAGTGAAGCTAGGGGTAGCACAGATACGCAGTATTTT.

CDR3 DNA sequence: TGTGCCATCAGTGAGGTGACGAACACTGAAGCTTTCTTT. Translated, it gives CAISEVTNTEAFF. The rearrangement joins TRBV10-3 to TRBJ1-1; D is undetermined. Germline CDR1 reads ENHRY; CDR2 reads SYGVKD. The CDR3 is made up of 13 amino acids. Trimming took off 2 bases at V and 1 base at J, with 5 bases between the two ends.

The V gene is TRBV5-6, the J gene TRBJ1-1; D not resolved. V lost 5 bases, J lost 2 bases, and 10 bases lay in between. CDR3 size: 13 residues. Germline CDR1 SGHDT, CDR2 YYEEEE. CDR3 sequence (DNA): TGTGCCAGCAGGAAGGATGTCAACACTGAAGCTTTCTTT. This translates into CASRKDVNTEAFF. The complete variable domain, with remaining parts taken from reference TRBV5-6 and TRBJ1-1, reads DAGVTQSPTHLIKTRGQQVTLRCSPKSGHDTVSWYQQALGQGPQFIFQYYEEEERQRGNFPDRFSGHQFPNYSSELNVNALLLGDSALYLCASRKDVNTEAFFGQGTRLTVV.

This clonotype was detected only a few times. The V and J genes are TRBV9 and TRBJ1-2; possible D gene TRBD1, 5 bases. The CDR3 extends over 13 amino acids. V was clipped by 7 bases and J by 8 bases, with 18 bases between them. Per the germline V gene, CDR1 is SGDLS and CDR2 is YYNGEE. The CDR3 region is CASGASSGLGYTF. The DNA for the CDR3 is TGTGCCAGCGGGGCAAGCTCGGGGCTAGGCTACACCTTC. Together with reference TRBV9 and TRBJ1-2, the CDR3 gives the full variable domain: DSGVTQTPKHLITATGQRVTLRCSPRSGDLSVYWYQQSLDQGLQFLIQYYNGEERAKGNILERFSAQQFPDLHSELNLSSLELGDSALYFCASGASSGLGYTFGSGTRLTVV.

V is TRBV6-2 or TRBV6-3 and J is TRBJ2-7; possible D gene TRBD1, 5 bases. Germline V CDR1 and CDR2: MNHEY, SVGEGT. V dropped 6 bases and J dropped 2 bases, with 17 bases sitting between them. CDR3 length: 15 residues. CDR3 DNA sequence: TGTGCCAGCAGGAATGGACACCGGAGCGCCTACGAGCAGTACTTC. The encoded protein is CASRNGHRSAYEQYF.

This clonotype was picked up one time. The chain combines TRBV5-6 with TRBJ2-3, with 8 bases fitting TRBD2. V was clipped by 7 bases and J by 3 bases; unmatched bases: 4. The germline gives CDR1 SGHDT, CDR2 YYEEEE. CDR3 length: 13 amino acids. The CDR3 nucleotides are TGTGCCAGCGAGCCGGGGGGGACAGATACGCAGTATTTT. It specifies CASEPGGTDTQYF.

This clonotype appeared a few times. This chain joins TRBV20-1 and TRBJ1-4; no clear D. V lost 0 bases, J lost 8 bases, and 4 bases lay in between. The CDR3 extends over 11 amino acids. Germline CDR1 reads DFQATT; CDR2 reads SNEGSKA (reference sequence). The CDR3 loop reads CSARELEKLFF. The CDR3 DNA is TGCAGTGCTAGAGAGTTGGAAAAACTGTTTTTT.

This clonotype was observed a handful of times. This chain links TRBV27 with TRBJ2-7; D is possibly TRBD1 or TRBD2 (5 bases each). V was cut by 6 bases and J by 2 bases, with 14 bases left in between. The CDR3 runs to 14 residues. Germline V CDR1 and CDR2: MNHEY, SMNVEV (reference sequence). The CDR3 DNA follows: TGTGCCAGCAGCCCCCTCGGGGCAGCCTACGAGCAGTACTTC. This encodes CASSPLGAAYEQYF.

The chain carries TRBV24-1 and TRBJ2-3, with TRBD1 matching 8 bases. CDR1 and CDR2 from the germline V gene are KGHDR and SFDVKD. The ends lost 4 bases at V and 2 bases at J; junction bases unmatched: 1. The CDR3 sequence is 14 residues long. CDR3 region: CATSETGDTDTQYF. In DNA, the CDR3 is TGTGCCACCAGTGAGACAGGGGACACAGATACGCAGTATTTT.

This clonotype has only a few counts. The CDR3 spells CASSGGIGGGNEKLFF. DNA of the CDR3: TGCGCCAGCAGCGGTGGGATAGGGGGCGGTAATGAAAAACTGTTTTTT. The chain joins TRBV5-1 to TRBJ1-4; 7 bases agree with TRBD1. The CDR3 contains 16 residues. Trimming cost V 4 bases and J 4 bases; bases outside gene matches: 10. Germline V CDR1 and CDR2: SGHRS, YFSETQ.

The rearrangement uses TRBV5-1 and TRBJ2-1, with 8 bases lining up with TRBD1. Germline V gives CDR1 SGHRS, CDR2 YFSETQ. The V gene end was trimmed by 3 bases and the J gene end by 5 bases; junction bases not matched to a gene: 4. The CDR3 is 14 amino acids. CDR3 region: CASSSLGQDNEQFF. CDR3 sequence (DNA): TGCGCCAGCAGCTCCTTGGGACAGGACAATGAGCAGTTCTTC. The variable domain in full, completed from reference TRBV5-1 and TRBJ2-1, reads KAGVTQTPRYLIKTRGQQVTLSCSPISGHRSVSWYQQTPGQGLQFLFEYFSETQRNKGNFPGRFSGRQFSNSRSEMNVSTLELGDSALYLCASSSLGQDNEQFFGPGTRLTVL.

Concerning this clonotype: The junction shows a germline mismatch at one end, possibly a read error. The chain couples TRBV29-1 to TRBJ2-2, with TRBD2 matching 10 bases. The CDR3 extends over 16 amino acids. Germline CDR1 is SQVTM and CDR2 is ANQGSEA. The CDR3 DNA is TGCAGCGTTGTGAGTAGCGGGGGGTCGAACATCGGGGAGCTGTTTTTT. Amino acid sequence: CSVVSSGGSNIGELFF.

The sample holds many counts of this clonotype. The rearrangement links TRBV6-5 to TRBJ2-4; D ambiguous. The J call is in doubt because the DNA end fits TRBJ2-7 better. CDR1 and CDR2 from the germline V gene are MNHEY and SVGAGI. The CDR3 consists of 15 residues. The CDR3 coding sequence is TGTGCCAGCAGTTACTCGTCGGCTTTCCCCTACGAGCAGTACTTC. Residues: CASSYSSAFPYEQYF.